This T cell receptor beta chain was recovered during a study of cytomegalovirus exposure and HLA in healthy donors. As for the study in general: A previous analysis identified approximately 120 million unique TCR beta sequences derived from around 200 million T cells.

13 Jbeta primers and 60 Vbeta primers were used for the PCR. TCRdb's table, derived via immunoSEQ multiplex PCR, lists solely in-frame clones and lacks some. The sample comprises roughly 190,000 clones, roughly 13% of which are singletons, and more than 7% rests with the top ten. As concerns this clone: The antigen is undetermined.

Whole-study findings and limits: Later on, analysis showed that most CMV-associated TCR beta chains appeared to be HLA-restricted.

Sequencing used PBMCs. The source is a man in his fifties or sixties in good health and CMV-seropositive.

CDR3 region: CASTRSGANYGYTF. The DNA for the CDR3 is TGTGCCAGCACCCGGTCGGGAGCCAACTATGGCTACACCTTC. The V call is TRBV18, the J call TRBJ1-2; D not certain. Trimming removed 8 bases from V and 2 bases from J, with 15 bases in between. CDR3 size: 14 residues. Per germline, CDR1 KGHSH and CDR2 LQKENI.